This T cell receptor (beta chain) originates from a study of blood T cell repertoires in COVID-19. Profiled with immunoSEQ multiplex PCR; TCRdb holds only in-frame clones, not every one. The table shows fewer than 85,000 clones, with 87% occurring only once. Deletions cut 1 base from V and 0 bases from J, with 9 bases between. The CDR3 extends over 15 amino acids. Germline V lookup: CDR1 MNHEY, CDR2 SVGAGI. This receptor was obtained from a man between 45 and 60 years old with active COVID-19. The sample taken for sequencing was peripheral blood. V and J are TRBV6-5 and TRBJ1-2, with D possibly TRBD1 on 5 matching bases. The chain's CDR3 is CASSYFRQSNYGYTF. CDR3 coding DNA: TGTGCCAGCAGTTACTTTCGACAGTCTAACTATGGCTACACCTTC.